These 23 T cell receptor beta chains came from one sample sequenced in a study of cytomegalovirus exposure and HLA in healthy donors. Primers for the PCR totalled 60 Vbeta and 13 Jbeta. Method: immunoSEQ multiplex PCR; TCRdb's copy keeps in-frame clones and lacks some. Of 91,000 or so clones in the sample, 76% were seen once. Input material: PBMCs. Receptors were obtained from a man aged 25 to 40 in good health and CMV-seropositive.

The chain is built from TRBV23-1 and TRBJ2-7, with 7 bases identical to TRBD1. TRBV23-1 qualifies as an ORF whose function is uncertain. The V and J ends lost 0 bases and 2 bases, in that order; junction bases with no gene match: 1. The CDR3 has 14 amino acids. The DNA of the CDR3 is TGCGCCAGCAGTCAATCGGGACAGACCTACGAGCAGTACGTC. This gives the protein CASSQSGQTYEQYV.

The chain employs TRBV9 and TRBJ2-2; TRBD2 aligns across 15 bases. Trimming removed 3 bases from V and 7 bases from J; junction bases left unmatched: 7. The CDR3 loop spans 17 amino acids. Germline CDR1 and CDR2: SGDLS and YYNGEE. CDR3 nucleotides: TGTGCCAGCAGCGGGACGGGACTAGCGGGAGGTAGCGGGGAGCTGTTTTTT. It specifies CASSGTGLAGGSGELFF.

V gene TRBV5-1 combines with J gene TRBJ2-7; the D gene is possibly TRBD1 (5 bases). The CDR3 spans 13 residues. V shed 2 bases and J shed 2 bases, with 8 bases lying between them. Germline CDR1 and CDR2: SGHRS and YFSETQ. CDR3 sequence (DNA): TGCGCCAGCAGCTTAGACAGCGCCTACGAGCAGTACTTC. It translates to CASSLDSAYEQYF.

The chain recombines TRBV11-2 with TRBJ2-7; tentative D call: TRBD2 (6 bases). The CDR3 extends over 14 amino acids. Trimming shortened V by 0 bases and J by 0 bases, and 6 bases separated the two germline ends. Germline V gene lookup returns CDR1 SGHAT and CDR2 FQNNGV. The CDR3 sequence: CASSLDGSSYEQYF. The CDR3 DNA reads TGTGCCAGCAGCTTAGACGGGAGCTCCTACGAGCAGTACTTC.

This clone was found a few times. J is TRBJ1-1 and V is TRBV4-3; D remains unclear. Germline V gives CDR1 LGHNA, CDR2 YSLEER. V lost 1 base and J lost 0, with 9 bases in between. The CDR3 extends over 15 amino acids. The CDR3 DNA is TGCGCCAGCAGCCAAGGAGGGAGCATGAACACTGAAGCTTTCTTT. Protein sequence: CASSQGGSMNTEAFF.

The gene calls are TRBV27 and TRBJ1-2; D may be TRBD1 (6 bases). V gave up 2 bases and J gave up 6 bases, with 10 bases separating them. The CDR3 has 13 residues. Germline CDR1 and CDR2: MNHEY and SMNVEV (reference sequence). This CDR3 reads CASSLNRVHGYTF. For the CDR3, the DNA is TGTGCCAGCAGTTTAAACAGGGTGCATGGCTACACCTTC.

The rearrangement links TRBV28 to TRBJ2-5, with 11 bases matching TRBD2. Germline lookup yields CDR1 MDHEN and CDR2 SYDVKM. V trimming: 6 bases; J trimming: 5 bases; junction bases outside the gene matches: 11. There are 16 residues in the CDR3. The CDR3 loop is CASSSSGRAQMETQYF. CDR3 bases: TGTGCCAGCAGCAGTAGCGGGAGGGCCCAAATGGAGACCCAGTACTTC.

V and J are TRBV14 and TRBJ1-1; D possibly corresponds to TRBD1 (6 bases). Germline values: CDR1 SGHDN, CDR2 FVKESK. The V end lost 1 base, the J end lost 1 base, and 10 bases lay between the germline ends. This CDR3 is built from 15 residues. The CDR3 bases are TGTGCCAGCAGCCAAGGTAGGGGACAGAACACTGAAGCTTTCTTT. The encoded protein is CASSQGRGQNTEAFF.

This clone has only one observation. The chain recombines TRBV2 with TRBJ1-5, with D possibly matching TRBD1 (6 bases). The CDR3 spans 15 residues. Trimming left V 5 bases short and J 5 bases short, with 16 bases between. The germline CDR1 and CDR2 sequences are SNHLY and FYNNEI. The chain's CDR3 is CASSLGQGPYQPQHF. The DNA for the CDR3 is TGTGCCAGCAGTCTAGGGCAGGGGCCCTATCAGCCCCAGCATTTT.

J is TRBJ2-5 and V is TRBV27, with a possible D match to TRBD2 (5 bases). Trimming removed 4 bases at V and 2 bases at J, with 17 bases between. Germline-derived CDR1 and CDR2 are MNHEY and SMNVEV (reference sequence). This CDR3 is built from 16 residues. Written as DNA, the CDR3 is TGTGCCAGCAGTTCTCCCCAAGGGAGAGTGCAAGAGACCCAGTACTTC. Translation: CASSSPQGRVQETQYF.

CDR3 nucleotides: TGCGCCAGCACAGGGTCGCGCACCGGGGAGCTGTTTTTT. Translating it yields CASTGSRTGELFF. The chain has TRBV10-2 and TRBJ2-2; weak D call: TRBD1 (5 bases). CDR1 and CDR2 from the germline V gene are WSHSY and SAAADI. Trimming removed 7 bases from V and 4 bases from J, with 10 bases in between. This CDR3 is 13 amino acids long.

The J gene is TRBJ1-2, the V gene TRBV28; the D gene is possibly TRBD1 (5 bases). Trimming took off 3 bases at V and 3 bases at J, with 8 bases between the two ends. This CDR3 region has 13 residues. CDR1 is MDHEN, CDR2 SYDVKM, per germline. The DNA for the CDR3 is TGTGCCAGCAGTTTGGGACTGGACTATGGCTACACCTTC. Encoded protein: CASSLGLDYGYTF.

This clone was recorded a few times. Here the CDR3 DNA reads TGTGCCAGTAGTGTCCAGGGGGCAGATACGCAGTATTTT. Residues: CASSVQGADTQYF. This chain links TRBV19 with TRBJ2-3; TRBD1 matches at 7 bases. Germline CDR1 LNHDA, CDR2 SQIVND (reference sequence). The CDR3 has 13 residues. Trimming took 5 bases from V and 4 from J; bases not matched to a gene: 3.

This clone was counted only a few times. The V call is TRBV11-2, the J call TRBJ2-7; maybe TRBD1 (5 bases). Germline CDR1 and CDR2: SGHAT and FQNNGV. V lost 3 bases and J 3 bases, leaving 9 bases between the germline ends. CDR3 length: 13 residues. CDR3 loop: CASSFDSIYEQYV. The CDR3 DNA is TGTGCCAGCAGCTTTGACAGCATCTACGAGCAGTACGTC.

A single count supports this clone. The chain joins TRBV7-2 to TRBJ2-3, with D possibly being TRBD1 (6 bases). V lost 3 bases and J lost 2, with 9 bases in between. CDR1 and CDR2 (germline): SGHTA, FQGNSA. CDR3 length equals 14 residues. This chain's CDR3 is CASSFDRYTDTQYF. The CDR3 nucleotides are TGTGCCAGCAGCTTCGACAGGTACACAGATACGCAGTATTTT.

This chain uses TRBV28 with TRBJ1-1; a weak D match, TRBD1 (5 bases). This CDR3 comprises 12 residues. Germline V gene lookup returns CDR1 MDHEN and CDR2 SYDVKM. Trimming left V 6 bases short and J 1 base short, with 6 bases between. The CDR3 nucleotides read TGTGCCAGCAGAACAGGGAACACTGAAGCTTTCTTT. Protein product: CASRTGNTEAFF.

This chain links TRBV7-9 with TRBJ2-3; 12 bases fit TRBD2. V shed 1 base and J 10 bases; nucleotides not matched to a gene: 12. CDR1 is SEHNR and CDR2 is FQNEAQ in the germline V gene (reference sequence). This CDR3 is 17 amino acids long. DNA of the CDR3: TGTGCCAGCAGCTTAGGATCTAGCGGGGGGGCTTTCGAGGCGCAGTATTTT. Protein sequence: CASSLGSSGGAFEAQYF. Drawing the rest from reference TRBV7-9 and TRBJ2-3, the complete variable domain is DTGVSQNPRHKITKRGQNVTFRCDPISEHNRLYWYRQTLGQGPEFLTYFQNEAQLEKSRLLSDRFSAERPKGSFSTLEIQRTEQGDSAMYLCASSLGSSGGAFEAQYFGPGTRLTVL.

This rearrangement joins TRBV2 to TRBJ2-3; D may be TRBD2 (7 bases). V gave up 0 bases and J gave up 5 bases, with 12 bases separating them. Germline-derived CDR1 and CDR2 are SNHLY and FYNNEI. CDR3 length equals 15 residues. The CDR3 loop reads CASSEAGGALDTQYF. CDR3 DNA: TGTGCCAGCAGTGAAGCGGGGGGGGCCTTAGATACGCAGTATTTT.

DNA for the CDR3: TGCGCCAGCAGCGCATATAGCGGGAGTGGGTCCTACGAGCAGTACTTC. It encodes CASSAYSGSGSYEQYF. This chain links TRBV5-1 with TRBJ2-7; 9 bases match TRBD2. V shed 4 bases, J shed 1 base, and the junction held 9 bases outside the gene matches. Germline CDR1 is SGHRS and CDR2 is YFSETQ. This CDR3 has 16 residues. Using reference TRBV5-1 and TRBJ2-7 for the parts outside the CDR3, the full variable domain is KAGVTQTPRYLIKTRGQQVTLSCSPISGHRSVSWYQQTPGQGLQFLFEYFSETQRNKGNFPGRFSGRQFSNSRSEMNVSTLELGDSALYLCASSAYSGSGSYEQYFGPGTRLTVT.

Only a few counts were recorded for this clone. The chain is built from TRBV6-6 and TRBJ2-5; TRBD2 agrees at 7 bases. The DNA end favors TRBJ2-7, so the J call may be wrong. The CDR3 is made up of 15 amino acids. CDR1 is MNHNY and CDR2 is SVGAGI in the germline V gene (reference sequence). CDR3 DNA: TGTGCCAGCAGTTACTCTGGTCCGCCGGGAGGCGAGCAGTACTTC. It is translated as CASSYSGPPGGEQYF.

The chain joins TRBV27 to TRBJ2-3, with 8 bases identical to TRBD2. This CDR3 is 18 amino acids long. After removal of 5 bases from V and 4 bases from J, the junction contained 17 bases not matched to a gene. Germline-derived CDR1 and CDR2 are MNHEY and SMNVEV (reference sequence). CDR3 sequence reads: CASSLTIPSLAGADTQYF. The CDR3 DNA is TGTGCCAGCAGTCTCACCATACCCTCCCTAGCGGGCGCAGATACGCAGTATTTT.

This rearrangement joins TRBV14 to TRBJ2-2; 10 nucleotides align to TRBD1. The V and J ends lost 3 bases and 7 bases, in that order; junction bases with no gene match: 5. The CDR3 has 15 amino acids. CDR1 and CDR2 from the germline V gene are SGHDN and FVKESK. CDR3 sequence (DNA): TGTGCCAGCAGCCAGGCGACAGGGGGCGGCGGGGAGCTGTTTTTT. Its protein product is CASSQATGGGGELFF.

The chain joins TRBV7-2 to TRBJ2-3; D may be TRBD2 (5 bases). CDR1 SGHTA and CDR2 FQGNSA come from the germline V gene. This CDR3 comprises 13 residues. The V gene lost 2 bases and the J gene lost 7 bases, with 10 bases spanning the gap. The CDR3 sequence is CASSLSRLHTQYF. The DNA for the CDR3 is TGTGCCAGCAGCTTATCCCGACTACATACGCAGTATTTT.